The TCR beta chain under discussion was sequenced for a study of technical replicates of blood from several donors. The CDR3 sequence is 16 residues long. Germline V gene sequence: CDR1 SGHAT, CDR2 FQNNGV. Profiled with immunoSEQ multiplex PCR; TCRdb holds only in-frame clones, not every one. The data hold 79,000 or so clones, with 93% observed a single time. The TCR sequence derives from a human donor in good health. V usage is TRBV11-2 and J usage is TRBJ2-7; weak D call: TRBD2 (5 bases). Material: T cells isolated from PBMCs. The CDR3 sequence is CPPSERRALGPYEQYF. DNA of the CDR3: TGTCCACCCTCCGAGAGGCGGGCCTTGGGCCCTTACGAGCAGTACTTC.